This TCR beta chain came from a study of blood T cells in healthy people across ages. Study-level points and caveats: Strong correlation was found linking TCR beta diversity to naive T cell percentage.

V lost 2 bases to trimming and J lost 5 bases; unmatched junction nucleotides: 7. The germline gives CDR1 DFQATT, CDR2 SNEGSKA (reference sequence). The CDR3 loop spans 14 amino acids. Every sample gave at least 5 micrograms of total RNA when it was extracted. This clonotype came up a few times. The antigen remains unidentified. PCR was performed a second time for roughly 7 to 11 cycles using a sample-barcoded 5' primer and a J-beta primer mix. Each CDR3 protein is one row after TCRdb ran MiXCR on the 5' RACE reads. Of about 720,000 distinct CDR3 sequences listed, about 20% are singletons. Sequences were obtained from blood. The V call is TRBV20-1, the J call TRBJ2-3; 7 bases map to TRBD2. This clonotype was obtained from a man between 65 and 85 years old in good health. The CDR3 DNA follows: TGCAGTGCTAGAAGGCGGGAGTGGGTAGATACGCAGTATTTT. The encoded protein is CSARRREWVDTQYF.